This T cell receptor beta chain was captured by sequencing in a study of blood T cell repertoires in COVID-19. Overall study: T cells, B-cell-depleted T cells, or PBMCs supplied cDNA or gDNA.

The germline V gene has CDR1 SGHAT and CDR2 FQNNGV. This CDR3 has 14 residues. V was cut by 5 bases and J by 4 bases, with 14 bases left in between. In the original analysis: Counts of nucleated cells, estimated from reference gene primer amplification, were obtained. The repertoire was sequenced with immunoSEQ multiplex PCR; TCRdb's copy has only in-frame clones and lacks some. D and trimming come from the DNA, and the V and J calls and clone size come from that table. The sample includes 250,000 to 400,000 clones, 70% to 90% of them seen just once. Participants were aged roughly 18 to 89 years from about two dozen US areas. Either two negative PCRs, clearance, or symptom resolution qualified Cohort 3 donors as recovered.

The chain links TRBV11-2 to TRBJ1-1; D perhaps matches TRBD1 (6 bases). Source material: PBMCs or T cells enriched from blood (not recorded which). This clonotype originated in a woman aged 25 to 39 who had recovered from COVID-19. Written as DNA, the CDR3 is TGTGCCAGCAGCCCTGGACAGTTAGTCACTGAAGCTTTCTTT. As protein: CASSPGQLVTEAFF.